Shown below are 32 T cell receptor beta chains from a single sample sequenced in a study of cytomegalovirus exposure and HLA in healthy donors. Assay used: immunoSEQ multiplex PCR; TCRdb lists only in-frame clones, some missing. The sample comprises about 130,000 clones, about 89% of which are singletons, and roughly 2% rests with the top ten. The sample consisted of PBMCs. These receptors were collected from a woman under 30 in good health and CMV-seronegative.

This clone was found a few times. The CDR3 spells CASTGSDTDTQYF. CDR3 nucleotides: TGTGCCTCAACGGGAAGCGACACAGATACGCAGTATTTT. The rearrangement links TRBV6-4 to TRBJ2-3, with a tentative D call TRBD2 (5 bases). Germline assignment: CDR1 MRHNA and CDR2 SNTAGT. Trimming left V 11 bases short and J 2 bases short, with 14 bases between. CDR3 length: 13 amino acids.

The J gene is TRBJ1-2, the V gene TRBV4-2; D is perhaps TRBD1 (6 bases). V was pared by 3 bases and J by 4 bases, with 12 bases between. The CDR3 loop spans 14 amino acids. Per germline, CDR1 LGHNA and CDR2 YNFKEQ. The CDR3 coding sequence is TGTGCCAGCAGCCAGGAAGGGGGACCCTATGGCTACACCTTC. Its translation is CASSQEGGPYGYTF.

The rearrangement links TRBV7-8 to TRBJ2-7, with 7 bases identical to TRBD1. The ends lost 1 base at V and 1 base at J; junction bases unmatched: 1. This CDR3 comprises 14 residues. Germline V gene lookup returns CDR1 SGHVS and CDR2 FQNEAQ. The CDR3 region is CASSLEGQSYEQYF. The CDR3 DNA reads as TGTGCCAGCAGCTTAGAGGGACAGTCCTACGAGCAGTACTTC.

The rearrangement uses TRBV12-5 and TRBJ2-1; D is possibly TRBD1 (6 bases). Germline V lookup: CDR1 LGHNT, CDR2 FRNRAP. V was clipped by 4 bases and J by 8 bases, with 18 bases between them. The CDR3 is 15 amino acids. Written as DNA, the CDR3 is TGTGCTAGTGGTTCGCTACAGGGTTTTAGGGATGAGCAGTTCTTC. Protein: CASGSLQGFRDEQFF.

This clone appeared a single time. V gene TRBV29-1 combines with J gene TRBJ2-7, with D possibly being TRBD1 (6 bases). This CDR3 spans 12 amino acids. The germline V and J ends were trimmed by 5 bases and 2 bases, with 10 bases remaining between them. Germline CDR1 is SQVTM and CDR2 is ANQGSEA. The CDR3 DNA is TGCAGCGTTTCTGAGGGGGCCTACGAGCAGTACTTC. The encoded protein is CSVSEGAYEQYF.

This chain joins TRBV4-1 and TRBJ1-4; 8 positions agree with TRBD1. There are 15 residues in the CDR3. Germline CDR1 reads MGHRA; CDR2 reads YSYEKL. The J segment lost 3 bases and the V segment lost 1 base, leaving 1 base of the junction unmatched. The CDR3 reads CASSQAGQANEKLFF. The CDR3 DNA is TGCGCCAGCAGCCAAGCGGGACAGGCTAATGAAAAACTGTTTTTT.

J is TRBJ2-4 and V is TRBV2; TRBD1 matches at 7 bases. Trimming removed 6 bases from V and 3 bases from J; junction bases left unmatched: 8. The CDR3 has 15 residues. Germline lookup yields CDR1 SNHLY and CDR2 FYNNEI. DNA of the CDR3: TGTGCCAGCAGGCCCAAGGGACAGAACAAAAACATTCAGTACTTC. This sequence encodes CASRPKGQNKNIQYF.

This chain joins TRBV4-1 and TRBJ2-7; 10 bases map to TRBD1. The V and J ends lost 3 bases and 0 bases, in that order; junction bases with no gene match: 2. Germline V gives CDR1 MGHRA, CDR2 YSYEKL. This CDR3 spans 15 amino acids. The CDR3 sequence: CASSQGQGPSYEQYF. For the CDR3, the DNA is TGCGCCAGCAGCCAGGGACAGGGGCCCTCCTACGAGCAGTACTTC.

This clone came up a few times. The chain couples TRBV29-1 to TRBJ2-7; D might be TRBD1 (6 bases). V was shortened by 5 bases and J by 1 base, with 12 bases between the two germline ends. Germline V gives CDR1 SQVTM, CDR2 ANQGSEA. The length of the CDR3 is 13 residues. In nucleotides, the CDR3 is TGCAGCGTTATCCGTCAGGGGTCCTACGAGCAGTACTTC. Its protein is CSVIRQGSYEQYF.

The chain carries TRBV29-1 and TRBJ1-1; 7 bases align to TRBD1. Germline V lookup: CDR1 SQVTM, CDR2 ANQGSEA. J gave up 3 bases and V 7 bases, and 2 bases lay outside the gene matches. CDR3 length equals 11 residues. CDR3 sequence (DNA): TGCAGCGGAACAGGGGACACTGAAGCTTTCTTT. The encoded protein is CSGTGDTEAFF.

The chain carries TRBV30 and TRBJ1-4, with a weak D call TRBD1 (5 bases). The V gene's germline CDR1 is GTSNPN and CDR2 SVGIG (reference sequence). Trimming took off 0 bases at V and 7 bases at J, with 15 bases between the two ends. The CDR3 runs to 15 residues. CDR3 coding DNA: TGTGCCTGGAGTGTACCCGCAGCAGGGCGTGAAAAACTGTTTTTT. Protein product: CAWSVPAAGREKLFF.

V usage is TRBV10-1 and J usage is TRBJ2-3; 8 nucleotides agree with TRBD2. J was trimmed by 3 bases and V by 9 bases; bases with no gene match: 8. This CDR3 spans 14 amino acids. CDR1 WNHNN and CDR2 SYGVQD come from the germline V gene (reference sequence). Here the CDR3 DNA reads TGCGCCAGAAGGGCGGGAGGTGGGACAGATACGCAGTATTTT. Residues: CARRAGGGTDTQYF.

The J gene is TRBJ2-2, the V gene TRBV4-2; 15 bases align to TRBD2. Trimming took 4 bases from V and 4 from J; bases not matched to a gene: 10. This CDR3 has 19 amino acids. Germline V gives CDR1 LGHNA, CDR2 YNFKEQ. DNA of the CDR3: TGTGCCAGCAGCCCCGAAGGACTAGCGGGAGGGCCGACCACCGGGGAGCTGTTTTTT. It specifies CASSPEGLAGGPTTGELFF.

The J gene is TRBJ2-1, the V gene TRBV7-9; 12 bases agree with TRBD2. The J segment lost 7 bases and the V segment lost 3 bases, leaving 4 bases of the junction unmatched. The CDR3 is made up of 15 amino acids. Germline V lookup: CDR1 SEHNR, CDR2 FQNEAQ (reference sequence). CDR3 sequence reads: CASSLSSGRANEQFF. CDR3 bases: TGTGCCAGCAGCTTGTCTAGCGGGAGGGCAAATGAGCAGTTCTTC.

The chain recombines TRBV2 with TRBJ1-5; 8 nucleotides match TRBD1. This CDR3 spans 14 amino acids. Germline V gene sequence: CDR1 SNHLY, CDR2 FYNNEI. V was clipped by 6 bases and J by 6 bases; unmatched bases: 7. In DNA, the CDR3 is TGTGCCAGCAGCCTGACAGGGGCGGTTCAGCCCCAGCATTTT. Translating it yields CASSLTGAVQPQHF.

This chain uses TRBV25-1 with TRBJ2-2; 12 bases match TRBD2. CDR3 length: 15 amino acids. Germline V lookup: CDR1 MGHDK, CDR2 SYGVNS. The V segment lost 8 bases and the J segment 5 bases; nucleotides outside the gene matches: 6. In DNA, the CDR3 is TGTGCCAGCCGACTAGCGGGAGATGGGACCGGGGAGCTGTTTTTT. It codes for CASRLAGDGTGELFF.

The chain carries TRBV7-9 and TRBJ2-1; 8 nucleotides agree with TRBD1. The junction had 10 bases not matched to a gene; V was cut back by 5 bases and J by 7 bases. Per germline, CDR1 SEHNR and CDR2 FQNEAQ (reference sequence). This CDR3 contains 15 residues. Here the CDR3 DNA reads TGTGCCAGCAGCCTGCCTGACAGGGGAGGAAATGAGCAGTTCTTC. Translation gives CASSLPDRGGNEQFF.

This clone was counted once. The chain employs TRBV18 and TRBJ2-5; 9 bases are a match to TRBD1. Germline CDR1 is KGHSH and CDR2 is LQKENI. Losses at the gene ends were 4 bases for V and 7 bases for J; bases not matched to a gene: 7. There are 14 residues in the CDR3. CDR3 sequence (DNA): TGTGCCAGCTCACGAAGGGAGACAGGGGGGACCCAGTACTTC. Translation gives CASSRRETGGTQYF.

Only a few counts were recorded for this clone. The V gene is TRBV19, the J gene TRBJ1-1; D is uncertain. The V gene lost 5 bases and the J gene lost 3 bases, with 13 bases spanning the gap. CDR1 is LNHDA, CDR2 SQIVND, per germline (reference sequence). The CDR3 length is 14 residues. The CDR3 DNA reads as TGTGCCAGTAGTTTCGGTTCTACGTACACTGAAGCTTTCTTT. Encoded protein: CASSFGSTYTEAFF.

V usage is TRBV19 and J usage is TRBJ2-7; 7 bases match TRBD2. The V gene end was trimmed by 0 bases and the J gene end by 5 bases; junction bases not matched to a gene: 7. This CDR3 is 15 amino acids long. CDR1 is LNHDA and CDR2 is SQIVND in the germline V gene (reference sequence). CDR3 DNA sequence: TGTGCCAGTAGTATAGACGGACTAGGGCCGAACGAGCAGTACTTC. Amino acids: CASSIDGLGPNEQYF.

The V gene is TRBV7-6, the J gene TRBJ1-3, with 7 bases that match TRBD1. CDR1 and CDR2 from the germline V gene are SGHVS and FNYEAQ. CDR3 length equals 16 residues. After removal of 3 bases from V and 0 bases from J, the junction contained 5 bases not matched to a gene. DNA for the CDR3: TGTGCCAGCAGCTTGGACAGGTTCCTCTCTGGAAACACCATATATTTT. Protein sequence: CASSLDRFLSGNTIYF.

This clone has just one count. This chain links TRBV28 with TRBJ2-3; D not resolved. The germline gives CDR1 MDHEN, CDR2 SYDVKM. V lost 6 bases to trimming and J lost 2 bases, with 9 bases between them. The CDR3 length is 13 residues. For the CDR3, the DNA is TGTGCCAGCAGCCTGACAAACACAGATACGCAGTATTTT. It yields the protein CASSLTNTDTQYF.

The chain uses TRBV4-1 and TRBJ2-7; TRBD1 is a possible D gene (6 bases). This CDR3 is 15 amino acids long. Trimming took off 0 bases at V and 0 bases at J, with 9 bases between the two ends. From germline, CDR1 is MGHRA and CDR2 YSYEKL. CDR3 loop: CASSQEPDSSYEQYF. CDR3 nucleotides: TGCGCCAGCAGCCAAGAGCCGGACAGCTCCTACGAGCAGTACTTC.

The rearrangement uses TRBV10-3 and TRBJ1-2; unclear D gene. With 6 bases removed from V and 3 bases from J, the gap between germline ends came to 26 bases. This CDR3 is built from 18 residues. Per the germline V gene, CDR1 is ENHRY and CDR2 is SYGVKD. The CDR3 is CAISAPQNTALVHYGYTF. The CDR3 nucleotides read TGTGCCATCAGCGCCCCCCAAAATACAGCTTTGGTCCACTATGGCTACACCTTC.

CDR3 amino acids: CASSREWDSSGNTIYF. CDR3 DNA sequence: TGTGCCAGCTCTCGAGAATGGGACAGCTCTGGAAACACCATATATTTT. The V gene is TRBV18, the J gene TRBJ1-3, with 7 bases matching TRBD1. The V gene's germline CDR1 is KGHSH and CDR2 LQKENI. This CDR3 is built from 16 residues. Losses at the gene ends were 6 bases for V and 0 bases for J; bases not matched to a gene: 8.

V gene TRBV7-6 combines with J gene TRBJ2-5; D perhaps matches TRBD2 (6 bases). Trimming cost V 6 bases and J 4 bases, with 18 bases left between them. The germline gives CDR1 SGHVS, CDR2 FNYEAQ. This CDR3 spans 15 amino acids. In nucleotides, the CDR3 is TGTGCCAGCAGGCATGAAAGCGGGTCTGGAGAGACCCAGTACTTC. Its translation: CASRHESGSGETQYF.

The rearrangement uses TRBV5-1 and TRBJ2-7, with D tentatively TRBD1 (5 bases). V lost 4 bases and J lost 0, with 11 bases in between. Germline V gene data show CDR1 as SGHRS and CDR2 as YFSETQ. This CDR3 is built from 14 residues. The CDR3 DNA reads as TGCGCCAGCAGCGGCCACAGGAACTCCTACGAGCAGTACTTC. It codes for CASSGHRNSYEQYF.

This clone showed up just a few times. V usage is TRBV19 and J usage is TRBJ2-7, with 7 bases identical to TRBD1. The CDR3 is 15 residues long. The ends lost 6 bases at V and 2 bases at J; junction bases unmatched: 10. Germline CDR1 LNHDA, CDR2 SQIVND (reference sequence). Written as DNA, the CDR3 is TGTGCCAGTAGCCGGTCCCGGGACAGCGCCTACGAGCAGTACTTC. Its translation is CASSRSRDSAYEQYF.

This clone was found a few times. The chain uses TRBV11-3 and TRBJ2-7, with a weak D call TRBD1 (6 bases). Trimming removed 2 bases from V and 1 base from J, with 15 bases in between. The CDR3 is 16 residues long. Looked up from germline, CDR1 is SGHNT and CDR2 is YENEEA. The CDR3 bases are TGTGCCAGCAGCTTATCGGGACAAGTATCTTCCTACGAGCAGTACTTC. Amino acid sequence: CASSLSGQVSSYEQYF.

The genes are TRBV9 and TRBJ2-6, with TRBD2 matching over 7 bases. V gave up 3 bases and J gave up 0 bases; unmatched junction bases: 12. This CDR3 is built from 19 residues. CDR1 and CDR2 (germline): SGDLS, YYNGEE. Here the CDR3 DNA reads TGTGCCAGCAGCGGTTCAACTAGCGCCCCGACCTCTGGGGCCAACGTCCTGACTTTC. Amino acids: CASSGSTSAPTSGANVLTF. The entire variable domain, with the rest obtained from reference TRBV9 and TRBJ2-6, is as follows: DSGVTQTPKHLITATGQRVTLRCSPRSGDLSVYWYQQSLDQGLQFLIQYYNGEERAKGNILERFSAQQFPDLHSELNLSSLELGDSALYFCASSGSTSAPTSGANVLTFGAGSRLTVL.

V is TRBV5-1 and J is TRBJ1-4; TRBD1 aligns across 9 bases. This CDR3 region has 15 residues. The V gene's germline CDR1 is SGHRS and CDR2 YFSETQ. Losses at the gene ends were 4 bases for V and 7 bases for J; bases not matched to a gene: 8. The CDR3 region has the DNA TGCGCCAGCAGCCCGGGGATGACAGGGGGTGAAAAACTGTTTTTT. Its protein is CASSPGMTGGEKLFF.

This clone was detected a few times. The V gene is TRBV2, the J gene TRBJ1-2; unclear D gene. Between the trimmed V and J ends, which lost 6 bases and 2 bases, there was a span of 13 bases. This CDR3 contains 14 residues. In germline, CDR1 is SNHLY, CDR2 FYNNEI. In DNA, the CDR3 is TGTGCCAGCAGCACACAGCCGGGAAACTATGGCTACACCTTC. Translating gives CASSTQPGNYGYTF.